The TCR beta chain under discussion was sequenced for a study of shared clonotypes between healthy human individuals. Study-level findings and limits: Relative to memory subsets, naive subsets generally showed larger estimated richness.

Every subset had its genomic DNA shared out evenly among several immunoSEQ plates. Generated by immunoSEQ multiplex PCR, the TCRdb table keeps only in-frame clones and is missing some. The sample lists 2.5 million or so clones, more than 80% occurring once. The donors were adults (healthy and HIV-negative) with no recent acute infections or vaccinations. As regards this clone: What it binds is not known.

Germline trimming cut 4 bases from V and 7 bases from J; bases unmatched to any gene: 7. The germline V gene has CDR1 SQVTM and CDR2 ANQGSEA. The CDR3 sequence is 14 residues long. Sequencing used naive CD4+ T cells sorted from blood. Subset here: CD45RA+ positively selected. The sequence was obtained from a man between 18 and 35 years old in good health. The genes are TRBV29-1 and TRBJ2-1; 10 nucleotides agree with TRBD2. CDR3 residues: CSVAPSGSLNEQFF. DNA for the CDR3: TGCAGCGTTGCCCCTAGCGGGAGCTTGAATGAGCAGTTCTTC.